The 7 T cell receptor beta chains reported below all come from one sample, sequenced in a study of blood T cell repertoires in COVID-19. Generated by immunoSEQ multiplex PCR, the TCRdb table keeps only in-frame clones and is missing some. The sample records hundreds of thousands of clones, more than 70% being singletons. The sample consisted of peripheral blood. These receptors came from a woman in her twenties or thirties with COVID-19, enrolled during active disease.

The rearrangement links TRBV7-3 to TRBJ2-1; 12 positions agree with TRBD2. The CDR3 consists of 17 residues. Germline V gives CDR1 SGHTA, CDR2 FQGTGA. V lost 5 bases and J lost 2; bases outside the gene matches: 7. The CDR3 protein is CASSRSLAGGPYNEQFF. CDR3 bases: TGTGCCAGCAGCCGATCACTAGCGGGAGGCCCCTACAATGAGCAGTTCTTC.

V usage is TRBV5-4 and J usage is TRBJ2-1; 10 bases line up with TRBD2. Germline values: CDR1 SGHNT, CDR2 YYREEE (reference sequence). The CDR3 is made up of 14 amino acids. After removal of 3 bases from V and 10 bases from J, the junction contained 7 bases not matched to a gene. This CDR3 is CASSSASGSGEQFF. CDR3 sequence (DNA): TGTGCCAGCAGCTCGGCTAGCGGGAGCGGGGAGCAGTTCTTC. Full variable domain (missing parts from reference TRBV5-4 and TRBJ2-1): ETGVTQSPTHLIKTRGQQVTLRCSSQSGHNTVSWYQQALGQGPQFIFQYYREEENGRGNFPPRFSGLQFPNYSSELNVNALELDDSALYLCASSSASGSGEQFFGPGTRLTVL.

This clone has more than one count but fewer than ten. The rearrangement joins TRBV25-1 to TRBJ1-6, with 8 bases matching TRBD1. Germline V gene data show CDR1 as MGHDK and CDR2 as SYGVNS. After removal of 5 bases from V and 6 bases from J, the junction contained 6 bases not matched to a gene. The CDR3 sequence is 15 residues long. CDR3 residues: CASSSHRGSNSPLHF. The CDR3 DNA is TGTGCCAGCAGTTCCCACAGGGGGAGTAATTCACCCCTCCACTTT.

The V and J genes are TRBV24-1 and TRBJ1-6, with D perhaps TRBD1 (6 bases). The CDR3 covers 13 residues. V was pared by 9 bases and J by 7 bases, with 12 bases between. CDR1 is KGHDR, CDR2 SFDVKD, per germline. The CDR3 bases are TGTGCCACCTCACAGGGTTGGAATTCACCCCTCCACTTT. It codes for CATSQGWNSPLHF.

The V gene is TRBV28, the J gene TRBJ1-6; D is perhaps TRBD1 (5 bases). Germline CDR1 MDHEN, CDR2 SYDVKM. V lost 5 bases, J lost 7 bases, and 12 bases lay in between. This CDR3 has 14 amino acids. The CDR3 DNA follows: TGTGCCAGCAGTCCCCCCCGACAGAATTCACCCCTCCACTTT. Translating it yields CASSPPRQNSPLHF.

The V gene is TRBV7-9, the J gene TRBJ1-1; 9 bases are shared with TRBD1. Trimming took 3 bases from V and 3 from J; bases not matched to a gene: 2. Germline V gene data show CDR1 as SEHNR and CDR2 as FQNEAQ (reference sequence). The CDR3 length is 14 residues. Written as DNA, the CDR3 is TGTGCCAGCAGCTTGGACAGGGGCTACACTGAAGCTTTCTTT. Translation: CASSLDRGYTEAFF.

CDR3 sequence reads: CASTRGAHGNQPQHF. Written as DNA, the CDR3 is TGTGCCAGCACCCGGGGGGCACATGGCAATCAGCCCCAGCATTTT. The chain recombines TRBV9 with TRBJ1-5, with D maybe TRBD1 (6 bases). V was cut by 6 bases and J by 2 bases, with 15 bases left in between. Germline assignment: CDR1 SGDLS and CDR2 YYNGEE. This CDR3 contains 15 residues. Complete variable domain (other parts from reference TRBV9 and TRBJ1-5): DSGVTQTPKHLITATGQRVTLRCSPRSGDLSVYWYQQSLDQGLQFLIQYYNGEERAKGNILERFSAQQFPDLHSELNLSSLELGDSALYFCASTRGAHGNQPQHFGDGTRLSIL.